The 28 T cell receptor beta chains below come from one sample, sequenced in a study of molecular identifiers for immune sequencing clone quantification (dated by TCRdb to the late 2010s). The protocol used for the library was PCR. Sequenced on an Illumina HiSeq 4000. Using fastp trimming at Q25 and MiXCR clonotype assembly, TCRdb reanalyzed the public sequencing data and kept in-frame beta chains. Rows with a matching CDR3 protein are joined into one entry that keeps the most common DNA and genes. This sample comprises roughly 86,000 distinct CDR3 sequences, 19% of them detected only once. The ten largest clones take up 0.7% to 0.95% of the sample. The specimen was naive CD8+ T cells from blood, with Jurkat cell RNA spiked in. The meaning of the sample's cell subset or site label: FACS-sorted CD8+CD4-CCR7+CD45RA+ naive T cells. The receptors were sampled from a human donor in good health. Some libraries in this study had Jurkat cell RNA spiked in.

The chain employs TRBV10-3 and TRBJ2-1; a possible D gene is TRBD2 (5 bases). This CDR3 comprises 17 residues. Trimming left V 7 bases short and J 5 bases short, with 24 bases between. The germline CDR1 and CDR2 sequences are ENHRY and SYGVKD. CDR3 loop: CAIKSPAASFTHNEQFF. CDR3 bases: TGTGCCATCAAGAGCCCCGCGGCTAGCTTTACCCACAATGAGCAGTTCTTC.

This clonotype was seen ten or more times. The V call is TRBV9, the J call TRBJ2-3; 8 bases fit TRBD1. CDR1 is SGDLS and CDR2 is YYNGEE in the germline V gene. V lost 0 bases to trimming and J lost 1 base; unmatched junction nucleotides: 4. The CDR3 totals 16 residues. Here the CDR3 reads CASSVGTGPGTDTQYF. The DNA of the CDR3 is TGTGCCAGCAGCGTAGGGACAGGGCCGGGCACAGATACGCAGTATTTT. Variable domain in full (rest from reference TRBV9 and TRBJ2-3): DSGVTQTPKHLITATGQRVTLRCSPRSGDLSVYWYQQSLDQGLQFLIQYYNGEERAKGNILERFSAQQFPDLHSELNLSSLELGDSALYFCASSVGTGPGTDTQYFGPGTRLTVL.

Ten or more counts support this clonotype. This chain links TRBV7-9 with TRBJ2-5, with unresolved D. The length of the CDR3 is 15 residues. Germline CDR1 reads SEHNR; CDR2 reads FQNEAQ (reference sequence). Trimming took off 2 bases at V and 0 bases at J, with 10 bases between the two ends. The CDR3 sequence: CASSLITEYQETQYF. The DNA of the CDR3 is TGTGCCAGCAGCTTAATAACGGAATACCAAGAGACCCAGTACTTC.

This clonotype was detected ten times or more. The chain combines TRBV6-2 or TRBV6-3 with TRBJ2-7; no definite D call. Germline loops: CDR1 MNHEY, CDR2 SVGEGT. The CDR3 covers 14 residues. V gave up 7 bases and J gave up 4 bases, with 17 bases separating them. CDR3 loop: CASNTRRVSYEQYF. CDR3 nucleotides: TGTGCCAGCAATACACGGAGAGTGAGTTACGAGCAGTACTTC.

This clonotype was seen many times. The J gene is TRBJ2-6, the V gene TRBV5-6; no clear D gene. Germline V gene sequence: CDR1 SGHDT, CDR2 YYEEEE. The V and J ends lost 4 bases and 2 bases respectively, with 7 bases between them. The CDR3 covers 14 residues. CDR3 sequence (DNA): TGTGCCAGCAGCCCCGGAGCTGGGGCCAACGTCCTGACTTTC. This translates into CASSPGAGANVLTF.

The rearrangement uses TRBV11-2 and TRBJ2-2; D is ambiguous. In germline, CDR1 is SGHAT, CDR2 FQNNGV. The CDR3 sequence is 16 residues long. Trimming left V 5 bases short and J 3 bases short, with 16 bases between. DNA for the CDR3: TGTGCCAGCAGCCGGGTCCCAGGCAGCGACACCGGGGAGCTGTTTTTT. Residues: CASSRVPGSDTGELFF.

About this clonotype: Just one base apart from a much larger clone, this may be a read error. The rearrangement links TRBV27 to TRBJ1-1; possible D gene TRBD1, 5 bases. CDR1 is MNHEY, CDR2 SMNVEV, per germline (reference sequence). CDR3 length: 14 residues. Between the trimmed V and J ends, which lost 4 bases and 6 bases, there was a span of 15 bases. Here the CDR3 DNA reads TGTGCCAGCAGTTGCGGGACGGGAGTCTCTGAAGCTTTCTTT. As protein: CASSCGTGVSEAFF.

This clonotype turned up a few times. The genes are TRBV2 and TRBJ2-3; perhaps TRBD1 as D (6 bases). Per germline, CDR1 SNHLY and CDR2 FYNNEI. This CDR3 contains 16 residues. Trimming took off 3 bases at V and 2 bases at J, with 15 bases between the two ends. The CDR3 nucleotides are TGTGCCAGCAGTGAGGGCACAGGGCTAGACACAGATACGCAGTATTTT. Translation gives CASSEGTGLDTDTQYF.

This clonotype was seen repeatedly, ten times or more. This sequence joins TRBV19 and TRBJ1-1, with D uncertain. V dropped 5 bases and J dropped 0 bases, with 10 bases sitting between them. Germline CDR1 and CDR2: LNHDA and SQIVND (reference sequence). The CDR3 is made up of 14 amino acids. The CDR3 reads CASSFRTLNTEAFF. DNA of the CDR3: TGTGCCAGTAGTTTCAGGACTCTGAACACTGAAGCTTTCTTT.

This clonotype was seen at least ten times. The genes are TRBV7-9 and TRBJ2-4; the D gene is possibly TRBD2 (5 bases). The CDR3 has 16 residues. V was shortened by 5 bases and J by 3 bases, with 17 bases between the two germline ends. The germline CDR1 and CDR2 sequences are SEHNR and FQNEAQ (reference sequence). The CDR3 DNA follows: TGTGCCAGCAGCCGGAGGACGGGCGGTGACAAAAACATTCAGTACTTC. Encoded protein: CASSRRTGGDKNIQYF.

This clonotype was observed at least ten times. The chain carries TRBV14 and TRBJ2-5; TRBD2 agrees at 8 bases. V lost 0 bases, J lost 7 bases, and 4 bases stayed unmatched. The CDR3 is made up of 14 amino acids. In germline, CDR1 is SGHDN, CDR2 FVKESK. The CDR3 sequence is CASSQDGRVGTQYF. The CDR3 region has the DNA TGTGCCAGCAGCCAAGACGGGAGGGTCGGGACCCAGTACTTC.

Remarks on this clonotype: A much larger clone lies one base from this, so it may be a read error. This chain links TRBV6-5 with TRBJ2-7; 12 bases line up with TRBD1. CDR1 is MNHEY and CDR2 is SVGAGI in the germline V gene. This CDR3 is built from 18 residues. This CDR3 reads CASSPGTGGFPNSYEQHF. CDR3 DNA: TGTGCCAGCAGTCCCGGGACAGGGGGCTTTCCCAACTCCTACGAGCAGCACTTC.

Comment on this clonotype: Without the conserved terminal phenylalanine or tryptophan, this CDR3 likely stems from a read error. The chain links TRBV7-2 to TRBJ2-7; no reliable D call. CDR3 length: 15 amino acids. Trimming took off 5 bases at V and 0 bases at J, with 14 bases between the two ends. Germline V gene lookup returns CDR1 SGHTA and CDR2 FQGNSA. The CDR3 sequence is CASSPVHGSSYEQYS. In nucleotides, the CDR3 is TGTGCCAGCAGCCCGGTCCACGGTAGCTCCTACGAGCAGTACTCC.

Notes on this clonotype: A much more abundant neighbour one base away suggests this may be a read error. V is TRBV7-3 and J is TRBJ2-1; perhaps D is TRBD1 or TRBD2 (5 bases each). Trimming shortened V by 5 bases and J by 5 bases, and 19 bases separated the two germline ends. The CDR3 has 16 residues. Germline lookup yields CDR1 SGHTA and CDR2 FQGTGA. In nucleotides, the CDR3 is TGTGCCAGCAGCGACCGGGACGGGATGTCCCACAATGAGCAGTTCTTC. It codes for CASSDRDGMSHNEQFF.

The sample holds many counts of this clonotype. The CDR3 loop is CASNPQASGSLYEQYF. CDR3 nucleotide sequence: TGTGCCAGCAACCCCCAGGCTAGCGGGAGTTTGTACGAGCAGTACTTC. The chain employs TRBV27 and TRBJ2-7, with TRBD2 identical over 10 bases. The CDR3 totals 16 residues. Looked up from germline, CDR1 is MNHEY and CDR2 is SMNVEV (reference sequence). J was trimmed by 4 bases and V by 7 bases; bases with no gene match: 13.

Comment on this clonotype: A much more abundant neighbour one base away suggests this may be a read error. The chain uses TRBV12-5 and TRBJ2-3, with D maybe TRBD1 (6 bases). Germline CDR1 reads LGHNT; CDR2 reads FRNRAP. V was shortened by 0 bases and J by 3 bases, with 10 bases between the two germline ends. This CDR3 is 15 amino acids long. DNA of the CDR3: TGTGCTAGTGGTTTGGTAGTCGGACAGACAGATACGCAGTATTTT. It codes for CASGLVVGQTDTQYF.

This clonotype showed up many times. The chain couples TRBV28 to TRBJ1-5; D call uncertain. V was clipped by 3 bases and J by 4 bases, with 13 bases between them. Germline CDR1 is MDHEN and CDR2 is SYDVKM. This CDR3 is built from 15 residues. The CDR3 DNA is TGTGCCAGCAGTTTGGACCGGGATTTGAATCAGCCCCAGCATTTT. Its protein product is CASSLDRDLNQPQHF.

Many counts were recorded for this clonotype. The genes are TRBV5-4 and TRBJ1-1; D is uncertain. The CDR3 loop spans 12 amino acids. V was pared by 7 bases and J by 1 base, with 8 bases between. Germline CDR1 SGHNT, CDR2 YYREEE (reference sequence). Here the CDR3 DNA reads TGTGCCAGCTTTGGTGAGAACACTGAAGCTTTCTTT. This gives the protein CASFGENTEAFF.

This clonotype was picked up many times. The chain carries TRBV3-1 and TRBJ2-5; D not certain. CDR3 length: 15 residues. Germline-derived CDR1 and CDR2 are LGHDT and YNNKEL (reference sequence). Trimming removed 1 base from V and 4 bases from J, with 13 bases in between. The CDR3 sequence: CASSQGFDGPETQYF. CDR3 DNA: TGTGCCAGCAGCCAAGGTTTCGACGGACCAGAGACCCAGTACTTC.

Worth noting for this clonotype: A much bigger clone sits one base away, suggesting this may be a read error. The chain employs TRBV7-9 and TRBJ2-7; weak D call: TRBD2 (7 bases). This CDR3 has 13 residues. The germline gives CDR1 SEHNR, CDR2 FQNEAQ (reference sequence). CDR3 residues: CASSLVRGHERYF. In nucleotides, the CDR3 is TGTGCCAGCAGCTTAGTGCGGGGGCACGAGCGGTACTTC.

This clonotype showed up many times. The V and J genes are TRBV12-3 or TRBV12-4 and TRBJ2-5; TRBD2 might be the D (7 bases). V lost 0 bases and J 4 bases, leaving 12 bases between the germline ends. The CDR3 loop spans 15 amino acids. This CDR3 reads CASSLAGGLSETQYF. In nucleotides, the CDR3 is TGTGCCAGCAGTTTAGCGGGGGGGCTGTCAGAGACCCAGTACTTC.

To note about this clonotype: A much bigger clone sits one base away, suggesting this may be a read error. The chain uses TRBV3-1 and TRBJ2-2, with D tentatively TRBD1 (6 bases). This CDR3 contains 16 residues. The V and J ends lost 5 bases and 3 bases respectively, with 16 bases between them. Germline CDR1 LGHDT, CDR2 YNNKEL (reference sequence). The CDR3 DNA reads TGTGCCAGCAGCAACAGGACAACAGGGTACACCGGGGAGCTGTTTTTT. Encoded protein: CASSNRTTGYTGELFF.

The chain joins TRBV11-2 to TRBJ1-5, with 7 bases matching TRBD1. V lost 4 bases to trimming and J lost 4 bases; unmatched junction nucleotides: 10. CDR3 length: 16 amino acids. Germline CDR1 is SGHAT and CDR2 is FQNNGV. DNA of the CDR3: TGTGCCAGCAGCTCACCCGGGACAGAATTAAATCAGCCCCAGCATTTT. It codes for CASSSPGTELNQPQHF.

The gene calls are TRBV30 and TRBJ2-1, with TRBD2 matching over 7 bases. CDR3 length: 16 residues. Germline loops: CDR1 GTSNPN, CDR2 SVGIG (reference sequence). Trimming at V came to 4 bases and at J to 2 bases, leaving 11 bases not matched to a gene. CDR3 nucleotide sequence: TGTGCCTGGACCCTGGGGGGGGGGGGGGCCTACAATGAGCAGTTCTTC. Its protein is CAWTLGGGGAYNEQFF. The variable domain in full, completed from reference TRBV30 and TRBJ2-1, reads SQTIHQWPATLVQPVGSPLSLECTVEGTSNPNLYWYRQAAGRGLQLLFYSVGIGQISSEVPQNLSASRPQDRQFILSSKKLLLSDSGFYLCAWTLGGGGAYNEQFFGPGTRLTVL.

In its sample, this clonotype was seen many times. V gene TRBV6-2 or TRBV6-3 combines with J gene TRBJ1-1; maybe TRBD1 (6 bases). This CDR3 is 12 amino acids long. V lost 6 bases and J lost 8, with 13 bases in between. Germline CDR1 reads MNHEY; CDR2 reads SVGEGT. The CDR3 loop is CASSLDRSEAFF. DNA of the CDR3: TGTGCCAGCAGCCTCGACAGGTCCGAAGCTTTCTTT.

This clonotype showed up many times. The chain combines TRBV6-2 or TRBV6-3 with TRBJ2-3; D assignment may be TRBD1 or TRBD2 (5 bases each). V lost 1 base and J lost 2, with 10 bases in between. Germline loops: CDR1 MNHEY, CDR2 SVGEGT. CDR3 length equals 15 residues. CDR3 residues: CASSYWDPFTDTQYF. As DNA, the CDR3 is TGTGCCAGCAGTTACTGGGACCCCTTCACAGATACGCAGTATTTT.

The genes are TRBV4-3 and TRBJ2-5; D call uncertain. CDR1 LGHNA and CDR2 YSLEER come from the germline V gene. With 1 base removed from V and 6 bases from J, the gap between germline ends came to 12 bases. CDR3 length: 14 amino acids. CDR3 bases: TGCGCCAGCAGCCAAGGGGCAACTGGAAAGACCCAGTACTTC. This gives the protein CASSQGATGKTQYF.

About this clonotype itself: The DNA is left out, because the CDR3 cannot be placed on it with certainty; the CDR3 is given as TCRdb lists it. The V gene is TRBV9, the J gene TRBJ2-3; the table gives TRBD1 as D, unverified against the DNA. Germline V lookup: CDR1 SGDLS, CDR2 YYNGEE. The CDR3 is made up of 19 amino acids, end residues included. The CDR3 sequence is CASKPSPTPVGGGTDTRYF.